The 12 T cell receptor beta chains presented below share a single source sample, sequenced in a study of control samples from healthy donors and cancer patients. Profiling relied on immunoSEQ multiplex PCR, and the TCRdb table lists in-frame clones only, not all of them. The sample has about 160,000 clones, roughly 95% seen once; the top ten hold about 0.94%. The sample was blood. The receptors shown here come from a young woman in good health.

This chain joins TRBV7-6 and TRBJ1-2, with 9 bases fitting TRBD1. The CDR3 runs to 15 residues. With 4 bases clipped from V and 6 bases from J, the junction kept 9 bases outside the gene matches. Germline loops: CDR1 SGHVS, CDR2 FNYEAQ. CDR3 bases: TGTGCCAGCAGCTCCTTGGGACAGGGATTAGATGGCTACACCTTC. Its protein product is CASSSLGQGLDGYTF.

V and J are TRBV19 and TRBJ2-7; 8 bases line up with TRBD2. Germline V gene sequence: CDR1 LNHDA, CDR2 SQIVND (reference sequence). Trimming took 5 bases from V and 4 from J; bases not matched to a gene: 7. The CDR3 length is 14 residues. The CDR3 bases are TGTGCCAGTAGTCTTCTCGCGGGGGGTTACGAGCAGTACTTC. This translates into CASSLLAGGYEQYF.

This clone was seen a single time. The chain joins TRBV19 to TRBJ2-5; D is perhaps TRBD2 (6 bases). V dropped 1 base and J dropped 1 base, with 13 bases sitting between them. Germline CDR1 reads LNHDA; CDR2 reads SQIVND (reference sequence). The CDR3 runs 16 residues. The DNA for the CDR3 is TGTGCCAGTAGTATAGCACTGGGAGGCGTCCAAGAGACCCAGTACTTC. Translating gives CASSIALGGVQETQYF.

The rearrangement links TRBV24-1 to TRBJ1-5, with D tentatively TRBD1 (6 bases). V lost 5 bases, J lost 2 bases, and 6 bases lay in between. This CDR3 comprises 13 residues. Germline CDR1 is KGHDR and CDR2 is SFDVKD. The CDR3 is CATSGQGNQPQHF. CDR3 sequence (DNA): TGTGCCACCAGTGGACAGGGCAATCAGCCCCAGCATTTT.

This CDR3 is CASSQDGRAWDEAFF. The CDR3 region has the DNA TGTGCCAGCAGCCAAGATGGCAGGGCCTGGGATGAAGCTTTCTTT. V is TRBV3-1 (or the pseudogene TRBV3-2) and J is TRBJ1-1, with D tentatively TRBD1 (5 bases). The CDR3 is 15 amino acids. Looked up from germline, CDR1 is LGHDT and CDR2 is YNNKEL (reference sequence). V was pared by 0 bases and J by 7 bases, with 15 bases between.

The chain carries TRBV20-1 and TRBJ2-7; D unclear. V shed 3 bases and J shed 6 bases, with 12 bases lying between them. The CDR3 is 12 amino acids. Per germline, CDR1 DFQATT and CDR2 SNEGSKA (reference sequence). CDR3 sequence reads: CSASRNQFEQYF. In nucleotides, the CDR3 is TGCAGTGCTAGTAGGAACCAGTTCGAGCAGTACTTC.

This clone was detected only once. The same CDR3 is also encoded by other DNA sequences in this sample. CDR3 residues: CASSSELGHEQFF. In DNA form, the CDR3 reads TGTGCCAGCAGCTCCGAACTCGGTCATGAGCAGTTCTTC. The V call is TRBV13, the J call TRBJ2-1; no clear D. The V and J ends lost 4 bases and 8 bases respectively, with 12 bases between them. The CDR3 covers 13 residues. Germline V CDR1 and CDR2: PRHDT, FYEKMQ (reference sequence).

The DNA of the CDR3 is TGTGCCAGCAGGCCGGGACAGTATAATTCACCCCTCCACTTT. It translates to CASRPGQYNSPLHF. This sequence joins TRBV2 and TRBJ1-6; 7 bases map to TRBD1. Germline V CDR1 and CDR2: SNHLY, FYNNEI. The CDR3 runs 14 residues. Trimming cost V 6 bases and J 4 bases; bases outside gene matches: 3.

This rearrangement joins TRBV24-1 to TRBJ2-1; TRBD2 matches 10 bases. J was trimmed by 2 bases and V by 6 bases; bases with no gene match: 3. The CDR3 is made up of 15 amino acids. CDR1 and CDR2 from the germline V gene are KGHDR and SFDVKD. CDR3 loop: CATSLAGVAYNEQFF. The CDR3 DNA follows: TGTGCCACCAGTCTAGCGGGAGTGGCCTACAATGAGCAGTTCTTC.

The genes are TRBV28 and TRBJ2-5, with D uncertain. CDR3 length: 12 amino acids. CDR1 is MDHEN, CDR2 SYDVKM, per germline. Trimming took 4 bases from V and 4 from J, leaving 7 bases between them. The CDR3 loop is CASSSSSETQYF. In nucleotides, the CDR3 is TGTGCCAGCAGTTCCTCCTCAGAGACCCAGTACTTC.

This clone is a singleton in its sample. V is TRBV25-1 and J is TRBJ2-7; 7 nucleotides align to TRBD1. The germline gives CDR1 MGHDK, CDR2 SYGVNS. The CDR3 loop spans 14 amino acids. The V and J ends lost 7 bases and 3 bases, in that order; junction bases with no gene match: 9. CDR3 region: CASTRTGTDYEQYF. In DNA form, the CDR3 reads TGTGCCAGCACCCGAACCGGGACAGACTACGAGCAGTACTTC.

V is TRBV14 and J is TRBJ2-4; the match to TRBD1 covers 10 bases. V was clipped by 4 bases and J by 4 bases; unmatched bases: 7. This CDR3 spans 16 amino acids. Germline values: CDR1 SGHDN, CDR2 FVKESK. In DNA, the CDR3 is TGTGCCAGCAGCCGTTTGGACAGGGGGGGAAAAAACATTCAGTACTTC. Amino acids: CASSRLDRGGKNIQYF.